The subject of this entry is one T cell receptor beta chain. A read error may account for a junction end that differs from germline. This record belongs to a study of T-cell reconstitution after alpha-beta-depleted transplantation in children. Unique molecular identifiers featured in how the TCRbeta library was prepared. TCRdb re-analysed the PCR reads in MiXCR, keeping a single row per CDR3 protein. The table lists approximately 240,000 distinct CDR3 sequences, approximately 10% of them singletons. This CDR3 spans 15 amino acids. Germline values: CDR1 SGHAT, CDR2 FQDESV (reference sequence). The chain is built from TRBV11-1 and TRBJ2-1; the match to TRBD2 covers 12 bases. The sequenced sample was PBMCs, obtained before TCRalphabeta/CD19-depleted stem cell transplant. The source is a child under two years old with acute myeloid leukemia, due to receive a stem cell transplant. CDR3 residues: CASNSPSGGDVELFF. The CDR3 nucleotides read TGTGCCAGCAACTCTCCTAGCGGGGGGGATGTTGAGCTGTTCTTC.